This TCR beta chain was retrieved from a study of beta chain features in type 1 diabetes. General observations from the study: Significant though moderate, a shortening of TCRB CDR3s appeared in all four CD4+ subsets of Type 1 diabetes patients.

The collection from each donor was one heparinised blood draw averaging roughly 100 mL. Every bit of the isolated RNA underwent reverse transcription, so sequencing read expressed TCRB transcripts. Clones were sequenced by immunoSEQ multiplex PCR, and TCRdb holds only the in-frame ones, with some missing. Among more than 250,000 clones listed, 15% were seen once. Notes on this clone: Its cognate antigen is unknown.

The specimen was naive CD4+ T cells from blood. The clonotype originates from a man in his late teens or twenties with type 1 diabetes.

CDR3 coding DNA: TGCAGTGCCCGGAGGGATGTTGGACTGTTTTTT. The encoded protein is CSARRDVGLFF. This chain uses TRBV20-1 with TRBJ1-4; D is unresolved. Germline V CDR1 and CDR2: DFQATT, SNEGSKA (reference sequence). The CDR3 totals 11 residues. With 6 bases removed from V and 13 bases from J, the gap between germline ends came to 15 bases.